Detailed here is one T cell receptor (beta chain). Its antigen is not identified. This CDR3 region has 14 residues. Germline loops: CDR1 MNHEY, CDR2 SMNVEV (reference sequence). V was clipped by 7 bases and J by 9 bases, with 19 bases between them. The assay was immunoSEQ multiplex PCR, and TCRdb's table has in-frame clones only and misses some. Of about 6,700 clones listed, roughly 71% are singletons. This specimen comes from a study of somatic mutations in cytotoxic T cells in rheumatoid arthritis. Study-level information: Selected T-cell populations stained with V beta antibodies were isolated by flow sorting to nearly 100% purity; these included V beta1+ cells subjected to TCRB sequencing.

Study conclusions and caveats: Clonality of CD8+ T cells, which was compared between rheumatoid arthritis patients and age-matched healthy controls, did not differ significantly. More than 20% of CD8+ cells belonged to the largest clone in about an eighth of the 65 patients.

Sequencing was carried out using CD8+ T cells sorted from blood. V and J are TRBV27 and TRBJ2-1, with D perhaps being TRBD1 or TRBD2 (6 bases each). This clonotype was sampled from a man aged 40-49 years in good health. CDR3 sequence reads: CASKAGGTFGEQFF. CDR3 bases: TGTGCCAGCAAGGCCGGGGGCACCTTTGGTGAGCAGTTCTTC.